The clone carrying this TCR beta chain was seen a few times. Its matching antigen is unknown. The germline V and J ends were trimmed by 3 bases and 2 bases, with 11 bases remaining between them. Germline CDR1 reads LNHDA; CDR2 reads SQIVND (reference sequence). CDR3 size: 15 residues. These data belong to a study of T-cell reconstitution after alpha-beta-depleted transplantation in children. General observations from the study: At around two months after transplant, the alpha-beta T cells were reportedly derived from several hundred expanded clones that came from non-depleted graft cells.

A TCRbeta library incorporating unique molecular identifiers was prepared. TCRdb processed the PCR reads anew with MiXCR; each CDR3 protein has one entry. The sample carries about 290,000 distinct CDR3 sequences, 9.5% to 13% recorded once. The material sequenced was PBMCs, taken before TCRalphabeta/CD19-depleted stem cell transplant. The chain links TRBV19 to TRBJ1-5; D gene ambiguous. The sequence was collected from a boy under two years old with acute myeloid leukemia, due to receive a stem cell transplant. The CDR3 DNA sequence: TGTGCCAGTAGTATCCTGGACTTTGGCAATCAGCCCCAGCATTTT. It is translated as CASSILDFGNQPQHF.